The 32 T cell receptor beta chains below all came from one sample that was sequenced in a study of cytomegalovirus exposure and HLA in healthy donors. Clones were sequenced by immunoSEQ multiplex PCR, and TCRdb holds only the in-frame ones, with some missing. The table has a few hundred thousand clones, more than 80% seen once. The sequenced sample was PBMCs. All receptors derive from a woman aged 18-29 years in good health and CMV-seronegative.

The chain links TRBV12-2 to TRBJ2-7; the table gives TRBD1 as D, unverified against the DNA. TRBV12-2 is a documented pseudogene. The CDR3 sequence is 16 residues long. This CDR3 reads CASRLAQEPLSYEQYF. CDR3 coding DNA: TGTGCAAGTCGATTGGCCCAGGAACCACTCTCCTACGAGCAGTACTTC.

CDR3 amino acids: CASSRVAGGLAGELFF. The CDR3 DNA follows: TGCGCCAGCAGCAGGGTAGCGGGGGGGCTTGCCGGGGAGCTGTTTTTT. V and J are TRBV4-1 and TRBJ2-2; 11 positions agree with TRBD2. In germline, CDR1 is MGHRA, CDR2 YSYEKL. The CDR3 has 16 amino acids. V gave up 5 bases and J gave up 6 bases; unmatched junction bases: 8.

V gene TRBV30 combines with J gene TRBJ2-2; possible D gene TRBD2, 6 bases. The CDR3 length is 14 residues. Germline CDR1 is GTSNPN and CDR2 is SVGIG (reference sequence). V was cut by 4 bases and J by 5 bases, with 14 bases left in between. The chain's CDR3 is CAWKAGTQTGELFF. The CDR3 DNA reads TGTGCCTGGAAGGCCGGGACTCAGACCGGGGAGCTGTTTTTT. Filled out from reference TRBV30 and TRBJ2-2, the complete variable domain reads SQTIHQWPATLVQPVGSPLSLECTVEGTSNPNLYWYRQAAGRGLQLLFYSVGIGQISSEVPQNLSASRPQDRQFILSSKKLLLSDSGFYLCAWKAGTQTGELFFGEGSRLTVL.

In its sample, this clone was seen once. This rearrangement joins TRBV7-9 to TRBJ2-6; 8 bases fit TRBD1. The germline gives CDR1 SEHNR, CDR2 FQNEAQ (reference sequence). CDR3 length: 18 amino acids. V was pared by 1 base and J by 1 base, with 6 bases of the junction left unmatched. The CDR3 region is CASSLGQGIGSGANVLTF. Here the CDR3 DNA reads TGTGCCAGCAGCTTAGGACAGGGGATCGGATCTGGGGCCAACGTCCTGACTTTC.

This chain joins TRBV30 and TRBJ1-1; TRBD1 agrees at 9 bases. Germline loops: CDR1 GTSNPN, CDR2 SVGIG (reference sequence). This CDR3 has 14 residues. V lost 0 bases to trimming and J lost 5 bases; unmatched junction nucleotides: 4. The CDR3 here is CAWSVGTGSTEAFF. CDR3 coding DNA: TGTGCCTGGAGTGTAGGGACAGGGAGTACTGAAGCTTTCTTT.

The sample holds one count of this clone. This sequence joins TRBV6-1 and TRBJ1-5; D gene uncertain. With 2 bases removed from V and 12 bases from J, the gap between germline ends came to 11 bases. The CDR3 totals 12 residues. Germline V lookup: CDR1 MNHNS, CDR2 SASEGT. CDR3 residues: CASSEHSELQHF. CDR3 nucleotide sequence: TGTGCCAGCAGTGAACATAGCGAGCTCCAGCATTTT.

The chain employs TRBV27 and TRBJ2-4, with D possibly matching TRBD2 (6 bases). With 8 bases removed from V and 7 bases from J, the gap between germline ends came to 21 bases. This CDR3 comprises 15 residues. Germline assignment: CDR1 MNHEY and CDR2 SMNVEV (reference sequence). The chain's CDR3 is CASRRDRTKGNIQYF. In DNA, the CDR3 is TGTGCCAGCCGGAGGGATCGGACCAAGGGGAACATTCAGTACTTC.

The rearrangement links TRBV11-2 to TRBJ2-7; TRBD1 agrees at 12 bases. With V trimmed by 6 bases and J by 7 bases, 10 bases remained unmatched. This CDR3 is built from 15 residues. The germline V gene has CDR1 SGHAT and CDR2 FQNNGV. CDR3 sequence (DNA): TGTGCCAGCAGGGCTCCGGGACAGGGGGCTGAGGAGCAGTACTTC. Translating gives CASRAPGQGAEEQYF.

The chain joins TRBV30 to TRBJ2-1; D might be TRBD2 (5 bases). Germline lookup yields CDR1 GTSNPN and CDR2 SVGIG (reference sequence). The CDR3 is made up of 15 amino acids. With 1 base removed from V and 1 base from J, the gap between germline ends came to 11 bases. Written as DNA, the CDR3 is TGTGCCTGGAGTGATTCGGGGTTTTCCTACAATGAGCAGTTCTTC. Its protein product is CAWSDSGFSYNEQFF.

J is TRBJ2-3 and V is TRBV6-4; 11 bases map to TRBD2. Trimming cost V 4 bases and J 2 bases; bases outside gene matches: 8. From germline, CDR1 is MRHNA and CDR2 SNTAGT. The CDR3 is made up of 17 amino acids. This CDR3 reads CASSAASSGGTTDTQYF. CDR3 sequence (DNA): TGTGCCAGCAGTGCGGCTTCTAGCGGGGGGACCACAGATACGCAGTATTTT.

The chain has TRBV14 and TRBJ2-1, with 9 bases matching TRBD1. The CDR3 extends over 18 amino acids. After removal of 3 bases from V and 6 bases from J, the junction contained 15 bases not matched to a gene. Germline V gene sequence: CDR1 SGHDN, CDR2 FVKESK. Here the CDR3 reads CASSQTGPGQGLSNEQFF. DNA of the CDR3: TGTGCCAGCAGCCAGACCGGTCCGGGACAGGGCCTCTCCAATGAGCAGTTCTTC.

The V gene is TRBV2, the J gene TRBJ1-2; the D gene is possibly TRBD1 (6 bases). The V gene's germline CDR1 is SNHLY and CDR2 FYNNEI. This CDR3 spans 14 amino acids. V dropped 7 bases and J dropped 3 bases, with 15 bases sitting between them. The CDR3 sequence: CASNIGGADYGYTF. In DNA, the CDR3 is TGTGCCAGCAATATTGGGGGGGCTGACTATGGCTACACCTTC.

The chain carries TRBV5-1 and TRBJ2-2, with a possible D match to TRBD2 (6 bases). Trimming took off 9 bases at V and 1 base at J, with 16 bases between the two ends. Germline CDR1 SGHRS, CDR2 YFSETQ. The CDR3 is 15 amino acids. The CDR3 loop reads CATSSTRENTGELFF. CDR3 nucleotide sequence: TGCGCCACCTCATCCACGCGGGAGAACACCGGGGAGCTGTTTTTT. Drawing the rest from reference TRBV5-1 and TRBJ2-2, the complete variable domain is KAGVTQTPRYLIKTRGQQVTLSCSPISGHRSVSWYQQTPGQGLQFLFEYFSETQRNKGNFPGRFSGRQFSNSRSEMNVSTLELGDSALYLCATSSTRENTGELFFGEGSRLTVL.

CDR3 bases: TGTGCCAGCAGTCAAACCCTAGGGCTAGCGGATCGGAGTGAGCAGTTCTTC. This codes for CASSQTLGLADRSEQFF. The V and J genes are TRBV27 and TRBJ2-1; 7 bases match TRBD2. The V gene end was trimmed by 5 bases and the J gene end by 9 bases; junction bases not matched to a gene: 19. The CDR3 runs to 17 residues. Germline V CDR1 and CDR2: MNHEY, SMNVEV (reference sequence).

The genes are TRBV5-1 and TRBJ2-1; perhaps TRBD1 as D (6 bases). From germline, CDR1 is SGHRS and CDR2 YFSETQ. V was clipped by 4 bases and J by 0 bases, with 11 bases between them. This CDR3 contains 15 residues. The CDR3 protein is CASSLGQSSYNEQFF. The DNA of the CDR3 is TGCGCCAGCAGCCTGGGACAAAGCTCCTACAATGAGCAGTTCTTC.

A word on this clone: Other DNA sequences of this sample code for an identical CDR3. The rearrangement uses TRBV4-1 and TRBJ2-7; D is undetermined. Germline V gives CDR1 MGHRA, CDR2 YSYEKL. The CDR3 totals 13 residues. Trimming cost V 2 bases and J 3 bases, with 8 bases left between them. CDR3 nucleotides: TGCGCCAGCAGCCAACAGGAAGGCTACGAGCAGTACTTC. As protein: CASSQQEGYEQYF.

V is TRBV14 and J is TRBJ1-1; D not certain. The CDR3 runs 14 residues. CDR1 and CDR2 from the germline V gene are SGHDN and FVKESK. V was shortened by 2 bases and J by 3 bases, with 10 bases between the two germline ends. CDR3 sequence reads: CASSQLNTHTEAFF. DNA of the CDR3: TGTGCCAGCAGCCAATTAAACACCCACACTGAAGCTTTCTTT.

The chain's CDR3 is CASSLGRATDTQYF. CDR3 nucleotides: TGTGCCAGCAGCTTGGGGCGGGCCACAGATACGCAGTATTTT. The chain is built from TRBV5-5 and TRBJ2-3, with D possibly being TRBD2 (5 bases). The germline V and J ends were trimmed by 0 bases and 2 bases, with 7 bases remaining between them. CDR1 and CDR2 (germline): SGHKS, YYEKEE (reference sequence). The CDR3 covers 14 residues.

The chain uses TRBV2 and TRBJ2-7; 14 positions match TRBD2. The CDR3 sequence is 16 residues long. The ends lost 6 bases at V and 0 bases at J; junction bases unmatched: 4. Looked up from germline, CDR1 is SNHLY and CDR2 is FYNNEI. The CDR3 coding sequence is TGTGCCAGCAGAGGGACTAGCGGGAGTCCCTCCTACGAGCAGTACTTC. It translates to CASRGTSGSPSYEQYF.

As DNA, the CDR3 is TGTGCCAGCAGCCCTGGGATAGCGGGGAGCTCCTACAATGAGCAGTTCTTC. As protein: CASSPGIAGSSYNEQFF. The chain combines TRBV7-9 with TRBJ2-1; 8 positions agree with TRBD2. The CDR3 is 17 residues long. In germline, CDR1 is SEHNR, CDR2 FQNEAQ (reference sequence). After removal of 5 bases from V and 0 bases from J, the junction contained 9 bases not matched to a gene.

The chain carries TRBV27 and TRBJ1-2, with 8 bases matching TRBD1. CDR1 and CDR2 (germline): MNHEY, SMNVEV (reference sequence). V was pared by 2 bases and J by 4 bases, with 3 bases of the junction left unmatched. The CDR3 consists of 14 residues. CDR3 loop: CASSLTGGAYGYTF. DNA of the CDR3: TGTGCCAGCAGTTTAACAGGGGGGGCCTATGGCTACACCTTC.

The V and J genes are TRBV9 and TRBJ2-7; TRBD1 might be the D (6 bases). The CDR3 loop spans 15 amino acids. V dropped 4 bases and J dropped 2 bases, with 16 bases sitting between them. Germline lookup yields CDR1 SGDLS and CDR2 YYNGEE. CDR3 in amino acids: CASSLGDTHTYEQYF. The CDR3 nucleotides read TGTGCCAGCAGCTTGGGGGACACCCATACCTACGAGCAGTACTTC.

The V and J genes are TRBV5-4 and TRBJ2-5; the match to TRBD1 covers 8 bases. The CDR3 is 17 residues long. From germline, CDR1 is SGHNT and CDR2 YYREEE (reference sequence). V lost 2 bases to trimming and J lost 4 bases; unmatched junction nucleotides: 13. The CDR3 spells CASSLPQPTTGAETQYF. The CDR3 DNA sequence: TGTGCCAGCAGCTTACCACAACCCACGACAGGGGCAGAGACCCAGTACTTC.

The chain uses TRBV4-1 and TRBJ2-3, with unresolved D. V was clipped by 1 base and J by 0 bases, with 14 bases between them. Germline loops: CDR1 MGHRA, CDR2 YSYEKL. This CDR3 contains 17 residues. The CDR3 region is CASSQVVAALSTDTQYF. The CDR3 DNA sequence: TGCGCCAGCAGCCAAGTGGTGGCGGCGCTTAGCACAGATACGCAGTATTTT.

This chain connects TRBV7-9 to TRBJ2-7, with no clear D. V lost 6 bases, J lost 6 bases, and 9 bases lay in between. The length of the CDR3 is 11 residues. Per the germline V gene, CDR1 is SEHNR and CDR2 is FQNEAQ (reference sequence). The CDR3 coding sequence is TGTGCCAGCAGTCGAACGGGCGAGCAGTACTTC. This translates into CASSRTGEQYF.

This CDR3 reads CASDLPPGQGAYGANVLTF. The DNA of the CDR3 is TGTGCCAGCGATCTTCCCCCGGGACAGGGGGCTTACGGGGCCAACGTCCTGACTTTC. The chain is built from TRBV6-7 and TRBJ2-6; 12 bases match TRBD1. TRBV6-7 is flagged as an ORF with uncertain function. Trimming cost V 8 bases and J 4 bases; bases outside gene matches: 15. This CDR3 spans 19 amino acids.

V usage is TRBV6-1 and J usage is TRBJ1-6; the D gene is possibly TRBD1 (5 bases). Trimming pared 2 bases from V and 3 bases from J, leaving 8 bases between. CDR3 size: 15 residues. Germline V gene data show CDR1 as MNHNS and CDR2 as SASEGT. The CDR3 region has the DNA TGTGCCAGCAGTGAACAGGGTATCTATAATTCACCCCTCCACTTT. Translating it yields CASSEQGIYNSPLHF.

This clone was observed a few times. The CDR3 bases are TGTGCCAGCAGACTCCAGGGGGCTGGCAATCAGCCCCAGCATTTT. Amino acids: CASRLQGAGNQPQHF. The J gene is TRBJ1-5, the V gene TRBV6-5; TRBD1 agrees at 8 bases. The germline gives CDR1 MNHEY, CDR2 SVGAGI. Trimming took 6 bases from V and 2 from J; bases not matched to a gene: 6. The CDR3 has 15 amino acids.

The chain's CDR3 is CASSQEPLGQGAYEQYF. The CDR3, as DNA: TGCGCCAGCAGCCAAGAACCCTTAGGACAGGGGGCCTACGAGCAGTACTTC. The chain joins TRBV4-1 to TRBJ2-7, with TRBD1 matching 10 bases. Germline assignment: CDR1 MGHRA and CDR2 YSYEKL. The CDR3 length is 17 residues. V lost 0 bases to trimming and J lost 2 bases; unmatched junction nucleotides: 7.

J is TRBJ2-2 and V is TRBV18; D remains unclear. There are 14 residues in the CDR3. Trimming shortened V by 2 bases and J by 10 bases, and 14 bases separated the two germline ends. The germline V gene encodes CDR1 KGHSH and CDR2 LQKENI. For the CDR3, the DNA is TGTGCCAGCTCACCAGGCAGACCAGGAATGGAGCTGTTTTTT. Protein: CASSPGRPGMELFF.

In DNA form, the CDR3 reads TGTGCCAGCATGCAAGACAGGGGCCACTACAATGAGCAGTTCTTC. It specifies CASMQDRGHYNEQFF. The genes are TRBV6-5 and TRBJ2-1; TRBD1 agrees at 8 bases. CDR1 and CDR2 (germline): MNHEY, SVGAGI. Trimming took 7 bases from V and 3 from J; bases not matched to a gene: 8. CDR3 size: 15 residues.

The CDR3 reads CSVDVWESDTQYF. CDR3 DNA sequence: TGCAGCGTTGATGTGTGGGAGTCAGATACGCAGTATTTT. The rearrangement links TRBV29-1 to TRBJ2-3; TRBD2 might be the D (5 bases). Trimming left V 3 bases short and J 4 bases short, with 11 bases between. Germline V CDR1 and CDR2: SQVTM, ANQGSEA. The CDR3 has 13 residues.